This TCR beta chain was profiled in a study of blood T cell repertoires in COVID-19. Study background: The United States, Italy and Spain provided the acute and convalescent COVID-19 samples. PBMCs, B-cell-depleted T cells, or T cells were the source of the cDNA or gDNA that made up the material.

The CDR3 length is 16 residues. The germline gives CDR1 SGDLS, CDR2 YYNGEE. Deletions cut 0 bases from V and 4 bases from J, with 14 bases between. Per the original data handling: Estimation of nucleated cell counts relied on the amplification of reference gene primers. Only in-frame clones appear in the TCRdb table, and some are missing; sequencing was by immunoSEQ multiplex PCR. The DNA was the basis for D and trimming; V, J and clone size are from that table. The sample yields about 220,000 clones, 70% to 90% seen once. This clonotype originated in a woman aged 40 to 49 with acute COVID-19. The chain combines TRBV9 with TRBJ1-3, with a possible D match to TRBD1 (5 bases). Specimen: PBMCs or T cells enriched from blood (not recorded which). In DNA form, the CDR3 reads TGTGCCAGCAGCGTAGCGCAGGGTTACGCCGGAAACACCATATATTTT. It translates to CASSVAQGYAGNTIYF.